One and the same sample provided the 25 T cell receptor beta chains below, sequenced in a study of blood T cell repertoires in COVID-19. Method: immunoSEQ multiplex PCR; TCRdb's copy keeps in-frame clones and lacks some. The data hold 250,000 to 300,000 clones, with 84% observed a single time. The sequenced sample was peripheral blood. Source of these receptors: a man in his sixties with acute or convalescent COVID-19.

The chain has TRBV2 and TRBJ1-3; no clear D. The V end lost 6 bases, the J end lost 4 bases, and 10 bases lay between the germline ends. Per germline, CDR1 SNHLY and CDR2 FYNNEI. The CDR3 is made up of 13 amino acids. CDR3: CASRETQGNTIYF. The CDR3 DNA is TGTGCCAGCAGGGAGACCCAGGGAAACACCATATATTTT.

The chain is built from TRBV5-1 and TRBJ2-7, with D possibly being TRBD1 (6 bases). The V end lost 7 bases, the J end lost 2 bases, and 10 bases lay between the germline ends. Germline assignment: CDR1 SGHRS and CDR2 YFSETQ. The CDR3 sequence is 12 residues long. The DNA of the CDR3 is TGCGCCAGCCGCCGGGACACCTACGAGCAGTACTTC. Protein product: CASRRDTYEQYF.

This clone came up a few times. The genes are TRBV2 and TRBJ2-7; a possible D gene is TRBD1 (5 bases). Trimming cost V 6 bases and J 2 bases, with 8 bases left between them. CDR1 and CDR2 (germline): SNHLY, FYNNEI. CDR3 length: 12 residues. CDR3 coding DNA: TGTGCCAGCAGGAGACAGACCTACGAGCAGTACTTC. Its translation is CASRRQTYEQYF.

This clone was counted ten times or more. This sequence joins TRBV27 and TRBJ2-1, with D possibly being TRBD1 (5 bases). Germline CDR1 MNHEY, CDR2 SMNVEV (reference sequence). With 7 bases removed from V and 8 bases from J, the gap between germline ends came to 18 bases. There are 14 residues in the CDR3. CDR3 protein: CASTPGASSYEQFF. CDR3 bases: TGTGCCAGCACCCCTGGGGCTAGTTCATATGAGCAGTTCTTC.

This sequence joins TRBV6-5 and TRBJ2-1, with TRBD1 matching over 8 bases. This CDR3 has 14 amino acids. Trimming took 5 bases from V and 4 from J; bases not matched to a gene: 4. Per the germline V gene, CDR1 is MNHEY and CDR2 is SVGAGI. This CDR3 reads CASSPGQEYNEQFF. The CDR3 nucleotides are TGTGCCAGCAGTCCGGGACAGGAGTACAATGAGCAGTTCTTC.

The rearrangement links TRBV5-6 to TRBJ1-2; 7 bases match TRBD1. From germline, CDR1 is SGHDT and CDR2 YYEEEE. J gave up 4 bases and V 3 bases, and 9 bases lay outside the gene matches. The CDR3 contains 15 residues. CDR3 amino acids: CASSSPARDSYGYTF. CDR3 coding DNA: TGTGCCAGCAGCTCCCCTGCAAGGGACAGCTATGGCTACACCTTC. Together with reference TRBV5-6 and TRBJ1-2, the CDR3 gives the full variable domain: DAGVTQSPTHLIKTRGQQVTLRCSPKSGHDTVSWYQQALGQGPQFIFQYYEEEERQRGNFPDRFSGHQFPNYSSELNVNALLLGDSALYLCASSSPARDSYGYTFGSGTRLTVV.

CDR3 sequence reads: CASSLQANEQFF. The CDR3 DNA follows: TGTGCCAGCAGCTTACAGGCCAATGAGCAGTTCTTC. The V and J genes are TRBV7-3 and TRBJ2-1; no reliable D call. This CDR3 is built from 12 residues. Trimming removed 2 bases at V and 6 bases at J, with 5 bases between. CDR1 is SGHTA, CDR2 FQGTGA, per germline.

V gene TRBV5-4 combines with J gene TRBJ2-2; TRBD2 matches at 7 bases. V lost 2 bases, J lost 3 bases, and 7 bases stayed unmatched. The CDR3 is 16 amino acids. CDR1 is SGHNT and CDR2 is YYREEE in the germline V gene (reference sequence). DNA for the CDR3: TGTGCCAGCAGCTTCCGAACACGGGGGGACACCGGGGAGCTGTTTTTT. Translating it yields CASSFRTRGDTGELFF.

A few counts support this clone. The gene calls are TRBV5-4 and TRBJ1-3; weak D call: TRBD1 (6 bases). CDR1 is SGHNT, CDR2 YYREEE, per germline (reference sequence). V shed 0 bases and J shed 3 bases, with 10 bases lying between them. The CDR3 extends over 15 amino acids. Here the CDR3 reads CASSLATGFGNTIYF. For the CDR3, the DNA is TGTGCCAGCAGCTTGGCCACAGGGTTTGGAAACACCATATATTTT.

V and J are TRBV4-1 and TRBJ2-3; 14 positions match TRBD2. Germline trimming cut 5 bases from V and 0 bases from J; bases unmatched to any gene: 13. The CDR3 has 20 residues. In germline, CDR1 is MGHRA, CDR2 YSYEKL. The CDR3 loop reads CASSKRAGLAGGSSTDTQYF. In DNA, the CDR3 is TGCGCCAGCAGCAAAAGAGCTGGACTAGCGGGGGGTTCTAGCACAGATACGCAGTATTTT.

The J gene is TRBJ2-7, the V gene TRBV6-5; D is uncertain. CDR1 and CDR2 from the germline V gene are MNHEY and SVGAGI. The V gene lost 0 bases and the J gene lost 9 bases, with 15 bases spanning the gap. CDR3 size: 14 residues. As DNA, the CDR3 is TGTGCCAGCAGTTACTCGAACAGCCCCACCCGGCAGTACTTC. Translating gives CASSYSNSPTRQYF.

This chain links TRBV5-8 with TRBJ2-5; 9 bases line up with TRBD2. The germline V gene encodes CDR1 SGHTS and CDR2 YDEGEE. The V gene end was trimmed by 7 bases and the J gene end by 5 bases; junction bases not matched to a gene: 12. This CDR3 is built from 15 residues. Written as DNA, the CDR3 is TGTGCCAGCTCGATGAGGCGGGGGGGCGTGGAGACCCAGTACTTC. It encodes CASSMRRGGVETQYF.

About this clone: The junction differs from germline at one of its ends, possibly a read error. The rearrangement joins TRBV24-1 to TRBJ2-1, with D tentatively TRBD1 (5 bases). The CDR3 totals 13 residues. The germline gives CDR1 KGHDR, CDR2 SFDVKD. DNA for the CDR3: TGTGCCACCGGTGACAGCTCCTACAATGAGCAGTTCTTC. Translated: CATGDSSYNEQFF.

The V gene is TRBV4-1, the J gene TRBJ2-6; D is perhaps TRBD1 (5 bases). The CDR3 totals 16 residues. With 6 bases removed from V and 4 bases from J, the gap between germline ends came to 16 bases. CDR1 and CDR2 from the germline V gene are MGHRA and YSYEKL. As DNA, the CDR3 is TGCGCCAGCAGGGCCAGGGTTATATCGGGGGCCAACGTCCTGACTTTC. Translating it yields CASRARVISGANVLTF.

The chain is built from TRBV6-2 or TRBV6-3 and TRBJ2-3, with TRBD2 as a possible D gene (5 bases). CDR1 is MNHEY, CDR2 SVGEGT, per germline. Between the trimmed V and J ends, which lost 2 bases and 4 bases, there was a span of 10 bases. This CDR3 is built from 14 residues. CDR3 sequence: CASSYVPGADTQYF. The CDR3 nucleotides are TGTGCCAGCAGTTACGTCCCCGGGGCAGATACGCAGTATTTT.

V is TRBV20-1 and J is TRBJ2-3; the match to TRBD2 covers 9 bases. Germline lookup yields CDR1 DFQATT and CDR2 SNEGSKA (reference sequence). The CDR3 totals 17 residues. V dropped 3 bases and J dropped 4; count of bases not matched to a gene: 14. CDR3 amino acids: CSASGFVAGEGADTQYF. CDR3 DNA: TGCAGTGCTAGTGGCTTCGTAGCGGGGGAGGGGGCAGATACGCAGTATTTT.

The chain carries TRBV27 and TRBJ2-7; TRBD2 aligns across 10 bases. CDR3 length: 17 amino acids. Germline V lookup: CDR1 MNHEY, CDR2 SMNVEV (reference sequence). Germline trimming cut 6 bases from V and 5 bases from J; bases unmatched to any gene: 16. The CDR3 nucleotides are TGTGCCAGCAGGTCCACGGGACTAGCGACCTACCGCAACGAGCAGTACTTC. Its translation is CASRSTGLATYRNEQYF.

This chain uses TRBV6-5 with TRBJ2-5; a weak D match, TRBD1 (5 bases). CDR1 is MNHEY and CDR2 is SVGAGI in the germline V gene. Trimming removed 0 bases from V and 5 bases from J, with 16 bases in between. This CDR3 has 16 residues. The CDR3, as DNA: TGTGCCAGCAGTTACTCATCGGGTAGGGGTCGGGAGACCCAGTACTTC. Its protein product is CASSYSSGRGRETQYF.

The rearrangement uses TRBV7-3 and TRBJ1-1; 8 nucleotides line up with TRBD1. This CDR3 region has 16 residues. Germline V lookup: CDR1 SGHTA, CDR2 FQGTGA. V shed 5 bases, J shed 1 base, and the junction held 9 bases outside the gene matches. The CDR3 DNA follows: TGTGCCAGCAGCCAAAAAAGGACAGGGAAGAACACTGAAGCTTTCTTT. Its protein product is CASSQKRTGKNTEAFF. Complete variable domain (other parts from reference TRBV7-3 and TRBJ1-1): GAGVSQTPSNKVTEKGKYVELRCDPISGHTALYWYRQSLGQGPEFLIYFQGTGAADDSGLPNDRFFAVRPEGSVSTLKIQRTERGDSAVYLCASSQKRTGKNTEAFFGQGTRLTVV.

The chain employs TRBV5-1 and TRBJ2-1, with TRBD2 matching 15 bases. Germline V gene data show CDR1 as SGHRS and CDR2 as YFSETQ. CDR3 length: 21 amino acids. Trimming at V came to 4 bases and at J to 0 bases, leaving 14 bases not matched to a gene. The CDR3 protein is CASSPPPGTSGGWSSYNEQFF. Written as DNA, the CDR3 is TGCGCCAGCAGCCCGCCTCCCGGGACTAGCGGGGGGTGGAGCTCCTACAATGAGCAGTTCTTC. Using reference TRBV5-1 and TRBJ2-1 for the parts outside the CDR3, the full variable domain is KAGVTQTPRYLIKTRGQQVTLSCSPISGHRSVSWYQQTPGQGLQFLFEYFSETQRNKGNFPGRFSGRQFSNSRSEMNVSTLELGDSALYLCASSPPPGTSGGWSSYNEQFFGPGTRLTVL.

V usage is TRBV12-5 and J usage is TRBJ1-1; D is possibly TRBD1 (5 bases). Germline V gene sequence: CDR1 LGHNT, CDR2 FRNRAP. The CDR3 spans 13 residues. With 5 bases removed from V and 4 bases from J, the gap between germline ends came to 11 bases. The CDR3 nucleotides are TGTGCTAGTGGTCTCGGGGGTGCCACTGAAGCTTTCTTT. Its translation is CASGLGGATEAFF.

The V call is TRBV19, the J call TRBJ2-7, with TRBD1 matching 10 bases. Unmatched junction bases numbered 7, after V lost 5 bases and J lost 6 bases. The CDR3 totals 14 residues. Germline CDR1 reads LNHDA; CDR2 reads SQIVND (reference sequence). The chain's CDR3 is CASSVRDRGGEQYF. CDR3 in DNA: TGTGCCAGTAGTGTCCGGGACAGGGGAGGCGAGCAGTACTTC.

This chain's CDR3 is CASSPAGQGAKNIQYF. CDR3 coding DNA: TGTGCCAGCAGCCCCGCGGGACAGGGGGCCAAAAACATTCAGTACTTC. The V and J genes are TRBV11-2 and TRBJ2-4; 10 positions match TRBD1. Per the germline V gene, CDR1 is SGHAT and CDR2 is FQNNGV. The CDR3 totals 16 residues. J lost 1 base, V lost 5 bases, and 5 bases had no gene match.

The chain uses TRBV3-1 (or the pseudogene TRBV3-2) and TRBJ2-2; 8 bases agree with TRBD1. Germline V gene lookup returns CDR1 LGHDT and CDR2 YNNKEL (reference sequence). With 4 bases clipped from V and 6 bases from J, the junction kept 10 bases outside the gene matches. CDR3 length: 16 amino acids. DNA of the CDR3: TGTGCCAGCAGCCCCCGACAGGGGTCCCCTTCCGGGGAGCTGTTTTTT. The encoded protein is CASSPRQGSPSGELFF.

The chain uses TRBV7-2 and TRBJ1-2; 7 bases map to TRBD1. This CDR3 comprises 14 residues. The germline V gene encodes CDR1 SGHTA and CDR2 FQGNSA. V dropped 1 base and J dropped 3; count of bases not matched to a gene: 2. DNA of the CDR3: TGTGCCAGCAGCTTAGGCAGGGGGGACTATGGCTACACCTTC. Amino acids: CASSLGRGDYGYTF.